Each of the 28 T cell receptor beta chains below was sequenced from the same sample in a study of glioma-infiltrating T cells. Amplification of TCR alpha and beta CDR3 regions from RNA used iRepertoire nested multiplex PCR. TCRdb redid the calling of the multiplex PCR reads with MiXCR, one entry per CDR3 protein. The table includes some 100,000 distinct CDR3 sequences, around a quarter detected once. Material for sequencing was glioma tissue, nonneoplastic brain tissue, or PBMCs (not recorded which). These receptors were obtained from a human donor with low-grade glioma or glioblastoma, undergoing nonglioma brain surgery, or in good health (not recorded which).

This clonotype was seen many times. The genes are TRBV5-6 and TRBJ1-2; perhaps TRBD1 as D (5 bases). The CDR3 spans 14 residues. Germline-derived CDR1 and CDR2 are SGHDT and YYEEEE. Trimming cost V 3 bases and J 2 bases, with 11 bases left between them. CDR3 region: CASSWGQENYGYTF. CDR3 bases: TGTGCCAGCAGCTGGGGCCAGGAGAACTATGGCTACACCTTC.

This rearrangement joins TRBV4-1 to TRBJ2-7; D may be TRBD2 (5 bases). The CDR3 sequence is 17 residues long. The germline gives CDR1 MGHRA, CDR2 YSYEKL. With 1 base removed from V and 5 bases from J, the gap between germline ends came to 21 bases. The CDR3 nucleotides read TGCGCCAGCAGCCAAGCTCCCCCCCCGGGAACGGTAAACGAGCAGTACTTC. Translated, it gives CASSQAPPPGTVNEQYF.

This clonotype was detected ten times or more. V and J are TRBV6-2 or TRBV6-3 and TRBJ2-1; TRBD2 matches at 16 bases. The CDR3 sequence is 19 residues long. Unmatched junction bases numbered 7, after V lost 0 bases and J lost 5 bases. Germline V gene lookup returns CDR1 MNHEY and CDR2 SVGEGT. The CDR3 DNA reads as TGTGCCAGCAGTTACTCGATGGGACTAGCGGGGGGGCTCGACAATGAGCAGTTCTTC. It translates to CASSYSMGLAGGLDNEQFF.

In regard to this clonotype: This may stem from a read error, because a much larger clone lies one nucleotide away. The V and J genes are TRBV13 and TRBJ1-2; D not certain. Germline V CDR1 and CDR2: PRHDT, FYEKMQ (reference sequence). This CDR3 has 13 residues. The V gene lost 7 bases and the J gene lost 7 bases, with 16 bases spanning the gap. The CDR3: CASTLSRSGGYTF. CDR3 coding DNA: TGTGCCAGCACCTTGTCCCGGTCTGGTGGCTACACCTTC.

Points on this clonotype: A much larger clone differs by one base, so this may be a read error. The chain combines TRBV28 with TRBJ1-3; 9 nucleotides align to TRBD1. CDR1 MDHEN and CDR2 SYDVKM come from the germline V gene. V dropped 4 bases and J dropped 6; count of bases not matched to a gene: 1. This CDR3 region has 13 residues. The CDR3 DNA reads as TGTGCCAGCAGTTGGACAGGGGCAAACACCATATATTTT. This translates into CASSWTGANTIYF. Based on the CDR3 plus reference TRBV28 and TRBJ1-3, the full variable domain is DVKVTQSSRYLVKRTGEKVFLECVQDMDHENMFWYRQDPGLGLRLIYFSYDVKMKEKGDIPEGYSVSREKKERFSLILESASTNQTSMYLCASSWTGANTIYFGEGSWLTVV.

In its sample, this clonotype was seen many times. The J gene is TRBJ1-2, the V gene TRBV7-3; D possibly corresponds to TRBD1 (6 bases). V was clipped by 0 bases and J by 6 bases, with 14 bases between them. The germline V gene encodes CDR1 SGHTA and CDR2 FQGTGA. The CDR3 is made up of 15 amino acids. CDR3 DNA: TGTGCCAGCAGCTTAACTCCCGGACAGAACCATGGCTACACCTTC. Encoded protein: CASSLTPGQNHGYTF.

This clonotype was picked up many times. The V gene is TRBV24-1, the J gene TRBJ2-3; D is possibly TRBD2 (6 bases). The germline V gene has CDR1 KGHDR and CDR2 SFDVKD. This CDR3 spans 17 amino acids. Trimming left V 2 bases short and J 5 bases short, with 19 bases between. The CDR3 DNA sequence: TGTGCCACCAGTGATTCCCGAGCGGCGGGGACCTTAGATACGCAGTATTTT. This gives the protein CATSDSRAAGTLDTQYF.

In its sample, this clonotype was seen many times. The CDR3 protein is CASSLETRRGEAFF. The CDR3 DNA is TGCGCCAGCAGCTTGGAAACCCGGCGGGGTGAAGCTTTCTTT. The chain carries TRBV5-1 and TRBJ1-1; D not certain. V lost 0 bases and J 7 bases, leaving 13 bases between the germline ends. Germline loops: CDR1 SGHRS, CDR2 YFSETQ. The CDR3 sequence is 14 residues long.

This clonotype was counted once. A much larger clone differs by one base, so this may be a read error. The CDR3 is CASSHPIRNEQFF. The CDR3 DNA is TGTGCCAGCTCACACCCGATCAGGAATGAGCAGTTCTTC. The gene calls are TRBV18 and TRBJ2-1; D gene unclear. The CDR3 is made up of 13 amino acids. Trimming took 4 bases from V and 7 from J, leaving 11 bases between them. CDR1 is KGHSH and CDR2 is LQKENI in the germline V gene. Using reference TRBV18 and TRBJ2-1 for the parts outside the CDR3, the full variable domain is NAGVMQNPRHLVRRRGQEARLRCSPMKGHSHVYWYRQLPEEGLKFMVYLQKENIIDESGMPKERFSAEFPKEGPSILRIQQVVRGDSAAYFCASSHPIRNEQFFGPGTRLTVL.

The sample holds many counts of this clonotype. This chain connects TRBV14 to TRBJ1-6, with TRBD1 identical over 8 bases. The CDR3 is 14 residues long. V dropped 1 base and J dropped 11; count of bases not matched to a gene: 4. Germline CDR1 SGHDN, CDR2 FVKESK. The CDR3 region has the DNA TGTGCCAGCAGCCAAGCCGGACAGGGCCCACCCCTCCACTTT. Its protein product is CASSQAGQGPPLHF.

This clonotype occurred many times. The chain carries TRBV7-9 and TRBJ2-7, with 7 bases identical to TRBD1. The CDR3 sequence is 14 residues long. CDR1 and CDR2 (germline): SEHNR, FQNEAQ (reference sequence). J gave up 7 bases and V 5 bases, and 11 bases lay outside the gene matches. The CDR3 here is CASSTQGTVGEQYF. The CDR3 DNA sequence: TGTGCCAGCAGCACACAAGGGACAGTCGGAGAGCAGTACTTC.

This clonotype was picked up many times. The chain has TRBV20-1 and TRBJ2-1, with 12 bases fitting TRBD2. This CDR3 contains 17 residues. Germline V CDR1 and CDR2: DFQATT, SNEGSKA (reference sequence). Trimming at V came to 0 bases and at J to 4 bases, leaving 7 bases not matched to a gene. CDR3 protein: CSARDGGLAGPYNEQFF. CDR3 sequence (DNA): TGCAGTGCTAGAGATGGGGGACTAGCGGGTCCTTACAATGAGCAGTTCTTC.

This clonotype was counted many times. The V call is TRBV9, the J call TRBJ1-2; no definite D call. The V gene's germline CDR1 is SGDLS and CDR2 YYNGEE. The CDR3 length is 14 residues. Trimming cost V 1 base and J 0 bases, with 7 bases left between them. The CDR3 nucleotides are TGTGCCAGCAGCGTAACCACATCTAACTATGGCTACACCTTC. Amino acids: CASSVTTSNYGYTF.

There are many counts of this clonotype. The chain couples TRBV30 to TRBJ2-7; D is unclear. CDR3 length equals 11 residues. V was shortened by 1 base and J by 3 bases, with 4 bases between the two germline ends. Germline lookup yields CDR1 GTSNPN and CDR2 SVGIG (reference sequence). CDR3 DNA sequence: TGTGCCTGGAGTGCAGACTACGAGCAGTACTTC. This codes for CAWSADYEQYF. Combining the CDR3 with reference TRBV30 and TRBJ2-7 gives the whole variable domain SQTIHQWPATLVQPVGSPLSLECTVEGTSNPNLYWYRQAAGRGLQLLFYSVGIGQISSEVPQNLSASRPQDRQFILSSKKLLLSDSGFYLCAWSADYEQYFGPGTRLTVT.

This clonotype was recorded at least ten times. CDR3: CASTVGSSSGNQPQHF. The CDR3 DNA sequence: TGTGCCAGTACCGTGGGGTCATCATCAGGCAATCAGCCCCAGCATTTT. V and J are TRBV19 and TRBJ1-5, with no clear D. Germline V gene data show CDR1 as LNHDA and CDR2 as SQIVND (reference sequence). Trimming took off 7 bases at V and 2 bases at J, with 18 bases between the two ends. The CDR3 runs to 16 residues.

This clonotype came up many times. The chain carries TRBV2 and TRBJ2-7; 10 bases fit TRBD1. The CDR3 contains 11 residues. Trimming at V came to 11 bases and at J to 4 bases, leaving 2 bases not matched to a gene. CDR1 SNHLY and CDR2 FYNNEI come from the germline V gene. CDR3 sequence reads: CAGQGEYEQYF. CDR3 DNA sequence: TGTGCCGGACAGGGGGAATACGAGCAGTACTTC.

Details on this clonotype: A read error is possible here, since a much larger clone lies one base away. The chain has TRBV7-3 and TRBJ2-7, with 8 bases aligning to TRBD2. J lost 7 bases, V lost 8 bases, and 7 bases had no gene match. The V gene's germline CDR1 is SGHTA and CDR2 FQGTGA. This CDR3 is built from 12 residues. The CDR3 DNA is TGTGCCAGCGGGGAGCGGGAGAGTGAGCAGTACTTC. It yields the protein CASGERESEQYF.

This clonotype was seen ten or more times. This rearrangement joins TRBV11-3 to TRBJ2-1, with 11 bases aligning to TRBD1. The CDR3 is 15 amino acids. The V gene end was trimmed by 5 bases and the J gene end by 4 bases; junction bases not matched to a gene: 4. Per the germline V gene, CDR1 is SGHNT and CDR2 is YENEEA. CDR3 sequence (DNA): TGTGCCAGCAGCCTCGGACAGGGGGCTTACAATGAGCAGTTCTTC. Translating gives CASSLGQGAYNEQFF.

Of note for this clonotype: This may arise from a read error, as a much more abundant clone is one base away. The CDR3 carries no conserved terminal phenylalanine or tryptophan, so it likely arises from a read error. The chain recombines TRBV3-1 with TRBJ2-7, with D perhaps TRBD2 (6 bases). In germline, CDR1 is LGHDT, CDR2 YNNKEL (reference sequence). CDR3 length: 18 residues. Trimming shortened V by 2 bases and J by 0 bases, and 20 bases separated the two germline ends. The DNA of the CDR3 is TGTGCCAGCAGCCAACCGTGGAATCGCGGGACCACCTCCTACGAGCAGTACCTC. Residues: CASSQPWNRGTTSYEQYL.

This clonotype has ten or more counts. J is TRBJ2-7 and V is TRBV7-9; perhaps TRBD2 as D (6 bases). Germline lookup yields CDR1 SEHNR and CDR2 FQNEAQ (reference sequence). With 5 bases removed from V and 2 bases from J, the gap between germline ends came to 13 bases. This CDR3 spans 14 amino acids. This chain's CDR3 is CASSLGGVTYEQYF. The DNA for the CDR3 is TGTGCCAGCAGCCTGGGCGGGGTGACCTACGAGCAGTACTTC.

This clonotype has at least ten counts. The rearrangement links TRBV6-2 or TRBV6-3 to TRBJ2-5; 11 bases fit TRBD1. The V gene end was trimmed by 6 bases and the J gene end by 3 bases; junction bases not matched to a gene: 9. The germline CDR1 and CDR2 sequences are MNHEY and SVGEGT. There are 16 residues in the CDR3. CDR3 in DNA: TGTGCCAGCAGGCGCCCTCCGGGACAGGGGGAAGAGACCCAGTACTTC. Translation gives CASRRPPGQGEETQYF.

This clonotype was observed many times. The chain joins TRBV18 to TRBJ1-2; no definite D call. Germline CDR1 and CDR2: KGHSH and LQKENI. Trimming stripped 3 bases from V and 1 base from J, with 18 bases between. This CDR3 spans 17 amino acids. The CDR3 region is CASSPVVTAPINYGYTF. Here the CDR3 DNA reads TGTGCCAGCTCACCGGTGGTGACCGCACCAATTAACTATGGCTACACCTTC.

This clonotype was detected ten times or more. The J gene is TRBJ2-7, the V gene TRBV7-2; D remains ambiguous. CDR1 and CDR2 from the germline V gene are SGHTA and FQGNSA. V shed 4 bases and J shed 2 bases, with 12 bases lying between them. This CDR3 spans 14 amino acids. The DNA of the CDR3 is TGTGCCAGCAGCTGGTATGGCGATGCCTACGAGCAGTACTTC. Protein: CASSWYGDAYEQYF.

Ten or more counts support this clonotype. The V and J genes are TRBV7-9 and TRBJ2-1, with a possible D match to TRBD2 (6 bases). Per the germline V gene, CDR1 is SEHNR and CDR2 is FQNEAQ (reference sequence). This CDR3 comprises 16 residues. Trimming shortened V by 3 bases and J by 2 bases, and 14 bases separated the two germline ends. CDR3 residues: CASSFPGLLPYNEQFF. CDR3 nucleotide sequence: TGTGCCAGCAGCTTTCCCGGACTACTCCCCTACAATGAGCAGTTCTTC.

This clonotype has only a few counts. The chain carries TRBV5-1 and TRBJ2-3; D unresolved. Per germline, CDR1 SGHRS and CDR2 YFSETQ. The germline V and J ends were trimmed by 1 base and 4 bases, with 7 bases remaining between them. The CDR3 totals 13 residues. CDR3 coding DNA: TGCGCCAGCAGCTTGCTGGGTCCAGATACGCAGTATTTT. Protein product: CASSLLGPDTQYF. Based on the CDR3 plus reference TRBV5-1 and TRBJ2-3, the full variable domain is KAGVTQTPRYLIKTRGQQVTLSCSPISGHRSVSWYQQTPGQGLQFLFEYFSETQRNKGNFPGRFSGRQFSNSRSEMNVSTLELGDSALYLCASSLLGPDTQYFGPGTRLTVL.

This clonotype occurred many times. The chain joins TRBV28 to TRBJ1-1; TRBD1 matches 8 bases. The CDR3 loop spans 18 amino acids. The V segment lost 1 base and the J segment 4 bases; nucleotides outside the gene matches: 14. Germline V gives CDR1 MDHEN, CDR2 SYDVKM. CDR3 DNA sequence: TGTGCCAGCAGTTTATTGGCGGGACAGGTGATCCGAGGCACTGAAGCTTTCTTT. Amino acids: CASSLLAGQVIRGTEAFF. The whole variable domain, filled in from reference TRBV28 and TRBJ1-1, reads DVKVTQSSRYLVKRTGEKVFLECVQDMDHENMFWYRQDPGLGLRLIYFSYDVKMKEKGDIPEGYSVSREKKERFSLILESASTNQTSMYLCASSLLAGQVIRGTEAFFGQGTRLTVV.

As regards this clonotype: Possible read error: a much larger clone is one base away. The chain couples TRBV20-1 to TRBJ1-1, with D perhaps TRBD1 (6 bases). The CDR3 sequence is 12 residues long. Germline V CDR1 and CDR2: DFQATT, SNEGSKA (reference sequence). DNA of the CDR3: TGCAGTGCTCCGGACAGCGCTACTGAAACTTTCTTT. It encodes CSAPDSATETFF.

Ten or more counts support this clonotype. The chain links TRBV2 to TRBJ2-5; tentatively, D is TRBD2 (5 bases). The V end was cut by 7 bases, the J end by 1 base, with 7 bases between. CDR3 size: 12 residues. The germline gives CDR1 SNHLY, CDR2 FYNNEI. This chain's CDR3 is CASMRVQETQYF. The CDR3, as DNA: TGTGCCAGCATGAGGGTCCAAGAGACCCAGTACTTC.